The 3 T cell receptor beta chains in this list originate from one sample, sequenced in a study of cytomegalovirus exposure and HLA in healthy donors. 13 Jbeta primers and 60 Vbeta primers were used for the PCR. TCRdb keeps only in-frame clones here, not all; method: immunoSEQ multiplex PCR. Counted here are approximately 61,000 clones, less than 70% occurring once; the ten biggest clones make up approximately 2.9%. The specimen was PBMCs. These receptors were obtained from a woman aged 45-65 years in good health and CMV-seronegative.

V usage is TRBV7-9 and J usage is TRBJ2-7, with a possible D match to TRBD2 (6 bases). CDR3 length equals 17 residues. Germline CDR1 and CDR2: SEHNR and FQNEAQ (reference sequence). Trimming took off 4 bases at V and 2 bases at J, with 21 bases between the two ends. CDR3 residues: CASSSWGSRDWTYEQYF. The DNA of the CDR3 is TGTGCCAGCAGCTCCTGGGGGTCCCGGGACTGGACCTACGAGCAGTACTTC.

The chain is built from TRBV6-5 and TRBJ1-5, with 7 bases matching TRBD1. Germline V gives CDR1 MNHEY, CDR2 SVGAGI. This CDR3 has 14 residues. The J segment lost 0 bases and the V segment lost 5 bases, leaving 1 base of the junction unmatched. The DNA of the CDR3 is TGTGCCAGCAGTCACAGGGGTAGCAATCAGCCCCAGCATTTT. Residues: CASSHRGSNQPQHF.

The V call is TRBV10-3, the J call TRBJ2-3; D is ambiguous. CDR1 is ENHRY and CDR2 is SYGVKD in the germline V gene. Between the trimmed V and J ends, which lost 0 bases and 4 bases, there was a span of 8 bases. There are 14 residues in the CDR3. This chain's CDR3 is CAISESGSADTQYF. The DNA of the CDR3 is TGTGCCATCAGTGAGTCGGGCTCGGCAGATACGCAGTATTTT.